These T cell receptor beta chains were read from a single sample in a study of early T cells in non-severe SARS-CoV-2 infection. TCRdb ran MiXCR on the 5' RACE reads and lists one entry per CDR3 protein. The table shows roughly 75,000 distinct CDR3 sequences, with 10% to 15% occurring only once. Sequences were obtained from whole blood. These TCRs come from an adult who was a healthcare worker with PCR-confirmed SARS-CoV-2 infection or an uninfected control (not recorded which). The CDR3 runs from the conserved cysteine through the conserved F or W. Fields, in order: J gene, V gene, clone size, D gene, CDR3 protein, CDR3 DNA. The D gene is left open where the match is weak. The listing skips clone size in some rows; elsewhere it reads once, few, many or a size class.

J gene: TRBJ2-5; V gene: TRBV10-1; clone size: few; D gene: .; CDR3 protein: CASSEGRTADLQETQYF; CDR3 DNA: TGCGCCAGCAGTGAGGGTCGAACAGCGGATCTCCAAGAGACCCAGTACTTC
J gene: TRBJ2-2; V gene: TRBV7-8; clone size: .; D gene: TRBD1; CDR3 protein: CASSPNRGYTGELFF; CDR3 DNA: TGTGCCAGCAGCCCGAACAGGGGATATACCGGGGAGCTGTTTTTT
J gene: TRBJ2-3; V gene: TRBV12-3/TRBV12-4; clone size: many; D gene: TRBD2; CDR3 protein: CASSPGLAGGTPDTQYF; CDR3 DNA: TGTGCCAGCAGTCCGGGACTAGCGGGAGGCACCCCAGATACGCAGTATTTT
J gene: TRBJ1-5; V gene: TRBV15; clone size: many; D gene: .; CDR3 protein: CATSRGGGNQPQHF; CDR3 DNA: TGTGCCACCAGCAGAGGCGGCGGCAATCAGCCCCAGCATTTT
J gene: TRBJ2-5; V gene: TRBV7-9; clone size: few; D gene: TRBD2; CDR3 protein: CASSLRGRAAEETQYF; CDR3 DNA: TGTGCCAGCAGCCTCCGCGGGAGGGCAGCGGAGGAGACCCAGTACTTC
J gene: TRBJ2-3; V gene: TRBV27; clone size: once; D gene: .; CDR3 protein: CASSLGGVGTDTQYF; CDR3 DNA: TGTGCCAGCAGTTTAGGTGGAGTGGGGACAGATACGCAGTATTTT
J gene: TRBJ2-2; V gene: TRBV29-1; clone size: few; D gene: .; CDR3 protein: CSVVASPTGELFF; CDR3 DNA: TGCAGCGTTGTTGCTAGCCCCACCGGGGAGCTGTTTTTT
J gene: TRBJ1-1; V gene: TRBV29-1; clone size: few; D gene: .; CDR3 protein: CSVVGTTEAFF; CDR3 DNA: TGCAGCGTTGTCGGGACCACTGAAGCTTTCTTT
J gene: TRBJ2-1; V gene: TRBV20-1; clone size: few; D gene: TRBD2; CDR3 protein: CSAHHLAGGFGEQFF; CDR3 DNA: TGCAGTGCCCACCATCTAGCGGGAGGATTCGGGGAGCAGTTCTTC
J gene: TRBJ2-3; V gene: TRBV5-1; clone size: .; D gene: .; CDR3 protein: CASSLARIADTQYF; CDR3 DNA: TGCGCCAGCAGCTTGGCGAGGATCGCAGATACGCAGTATTTT
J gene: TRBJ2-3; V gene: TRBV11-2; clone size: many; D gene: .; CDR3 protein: CASGTNTDTQYF; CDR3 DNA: TGTGCCAGCGGGACCAACACAGATACGCAGTATTTT
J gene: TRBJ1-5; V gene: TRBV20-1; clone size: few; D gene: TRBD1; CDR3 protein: CSARETGGKQPQHF; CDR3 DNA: TGCAGTGCTAGAGAGACAGGGGGCAAACAGCCCCAGCATTTT
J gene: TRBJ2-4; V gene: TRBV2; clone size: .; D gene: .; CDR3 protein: CASSDRPFIAKNIQYF; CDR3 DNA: TGTGCCAGCAGTGATAGACCCTTTATAGCCAAAAACATTCAGTACTTC
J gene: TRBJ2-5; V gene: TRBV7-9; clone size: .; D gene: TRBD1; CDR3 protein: CASSPGQPRGETQYF; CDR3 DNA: TGTGCCAGCAGCCCGGGACAGCCCAGGGGGGAGACCCAGTACTTC
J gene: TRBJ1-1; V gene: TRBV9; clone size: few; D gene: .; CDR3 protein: CASTRGVTNTEAFF; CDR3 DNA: TGTGCCAGCACCCGAGGGGTTACGAACACTGAAGCTTTCTTT
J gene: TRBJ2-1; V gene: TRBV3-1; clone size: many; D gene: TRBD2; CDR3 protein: CASSRRLAGQHEQFF; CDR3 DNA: TGTGCCAGCAGCCGACGACTAGCGGGACAACATGAGCAGTTCTTC
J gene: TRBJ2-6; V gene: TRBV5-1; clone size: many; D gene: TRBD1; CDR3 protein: CASSLNRGSGANVLTF; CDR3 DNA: TGCGCCAGCAGCTTGAACAGGGGCTCTGGGGCCAACGTCCTGACTTTC
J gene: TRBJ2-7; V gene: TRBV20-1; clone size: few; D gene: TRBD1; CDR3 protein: CSAPSLGQGAYEQYF; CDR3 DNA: TGCAGTGCCCCTTCTTTGGGACAGGGGGCGTACGAGCAGTACTTC
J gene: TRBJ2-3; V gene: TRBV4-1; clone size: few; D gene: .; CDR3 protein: CASSQGDTQYF; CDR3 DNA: TGCGCCAGCAGCCAAGGGGATACGCAGTATTTT
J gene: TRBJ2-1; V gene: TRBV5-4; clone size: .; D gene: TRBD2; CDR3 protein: CASSVGGSGSQYEQFF; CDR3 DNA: TGTGCCAGCAGCGTGGGAGGTAGCGGGAGTCAATATGAGCAGTTCTTC
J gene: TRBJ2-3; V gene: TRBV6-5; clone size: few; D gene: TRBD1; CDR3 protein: CASSTTGITDTQYF; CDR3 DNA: TGTGCCAGCAGTACGACAGGGATCACAGATACGCAGTATTTT
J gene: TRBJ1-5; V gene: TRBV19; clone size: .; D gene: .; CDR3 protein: CASSIAALGFNQPQHF; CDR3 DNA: TGTGCCAGTAGTATAGCGGCCCTGGGTTTCAATCAGCCCCAGCATTTT
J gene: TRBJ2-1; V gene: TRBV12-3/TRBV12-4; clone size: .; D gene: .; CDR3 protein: CASSPLGEQFF; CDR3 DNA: TGTGCCAGCAGCCCCCTAGGTGAGCAGTTCTTC
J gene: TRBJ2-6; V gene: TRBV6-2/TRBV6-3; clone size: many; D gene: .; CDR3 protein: CASSYAGAGANVLTF; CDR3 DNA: TGTGCCAGCAGTTACGCCGGGGCCGGGGCCAACGTCCTGACTTTC
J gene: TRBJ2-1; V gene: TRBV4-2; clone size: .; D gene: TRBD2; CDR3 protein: CASSQGRDYPYNEQFF; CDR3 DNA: TGTGCCAGCAGCCAAGGCCGGGACTACCCATACAATGAGCAGTTCTTC